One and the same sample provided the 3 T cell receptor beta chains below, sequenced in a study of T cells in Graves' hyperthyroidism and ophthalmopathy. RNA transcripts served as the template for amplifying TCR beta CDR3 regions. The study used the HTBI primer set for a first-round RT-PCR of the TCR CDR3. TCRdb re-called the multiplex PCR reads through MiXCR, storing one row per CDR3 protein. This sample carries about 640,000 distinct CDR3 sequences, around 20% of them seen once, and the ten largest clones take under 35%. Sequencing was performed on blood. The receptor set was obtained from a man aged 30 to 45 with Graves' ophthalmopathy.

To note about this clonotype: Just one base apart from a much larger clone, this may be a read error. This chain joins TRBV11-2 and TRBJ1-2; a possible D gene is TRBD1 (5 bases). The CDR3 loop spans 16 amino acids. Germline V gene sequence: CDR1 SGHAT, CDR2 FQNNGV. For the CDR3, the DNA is TGTGCCGGCAGCTCCCCGAAGGACAAGTCCAACTATGGCTACACCTTC. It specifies CAGSSPKDKSNYGYTF.

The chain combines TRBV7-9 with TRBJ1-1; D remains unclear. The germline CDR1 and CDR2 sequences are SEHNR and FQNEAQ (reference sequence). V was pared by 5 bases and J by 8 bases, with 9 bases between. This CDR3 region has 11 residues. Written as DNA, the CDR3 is TGTGCCAGCAGCACCGAGCGAGAAGCTTTCTTT. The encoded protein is CASSTEREAFF.

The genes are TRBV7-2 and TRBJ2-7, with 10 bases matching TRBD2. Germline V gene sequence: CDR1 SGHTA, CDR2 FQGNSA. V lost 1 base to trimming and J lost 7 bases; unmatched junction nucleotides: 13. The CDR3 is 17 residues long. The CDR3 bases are TGTGCCAGCAGCTTAGGGCAGCGAGCGGGAGGGCCGAGGGAGCAGTACTTC. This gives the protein CASSLGQRAGGPREQYF.